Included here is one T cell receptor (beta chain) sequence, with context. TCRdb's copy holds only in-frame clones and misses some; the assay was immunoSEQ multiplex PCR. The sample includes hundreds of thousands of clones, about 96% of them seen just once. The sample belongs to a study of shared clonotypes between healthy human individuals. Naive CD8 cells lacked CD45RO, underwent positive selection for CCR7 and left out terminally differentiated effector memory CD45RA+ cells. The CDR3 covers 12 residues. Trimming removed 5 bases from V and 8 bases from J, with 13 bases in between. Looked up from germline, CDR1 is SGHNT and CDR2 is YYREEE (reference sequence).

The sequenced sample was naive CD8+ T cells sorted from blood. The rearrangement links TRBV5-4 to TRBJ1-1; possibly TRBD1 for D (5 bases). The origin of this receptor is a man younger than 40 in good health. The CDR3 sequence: CASSWGLSEAFF. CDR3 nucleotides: TGTGCCAGCAGTTGGGGGTTGTCCGAAGCTTTCTTT.